These T cell receptor beta chains were read from a single sample in a study of T-cell reconstitution after alpha-beta-depleted transplantation in children. MiXCR was run by TCRdb on the PCR reads, yielding one entry per CDR3 protein. The sample has about 510,000 distinct CDR3 sequences, 9.5% to 12% seen once. Source: PBMCs, mostly from graft donor cells, taken 180 days after TCRalphabeta/CD19-depleted stem cell transplant. The receptor source for this set is a female patient aged 2-9 years who had a stem cell transplant for aplastic anemia, so the T cells may come from the graft donor. The conserved cysteine and the conserved F or W are not part of the CDR3 here.

v_call,j_call,cdr3_aa
TRBV7-8,TRBJ2-2,ASSLVPPREANTGELF
TRBV29-1,TRBJ2-1,SVDAEGSNEQF
TRBV20-1,TRBJ2-5,SAIAPGLAGRRTQY
TRBV4-3,TRBJ1-2,ASSQEGENNYGYT
TRBV20-1,TRBJ1-5,SAPAKIGANQPQH
TRBV11-2,TRBJ1-1,ASRLPPVGRSNTEAF
TRBV5-1,TRBJ2-1,ASSLVILGEQF
TRBV20-1,TRBJ2-7,SARIPGQGNEQY
TRBV7-2,TRBJ1-2,ASSLAVPGYYGYT
TRBV18,TRBJ2-7,ASSLTPSSSYEQY
TRBV12-3/TRBV12-4,TRBJ1-4,ASSLRRNYNKVF
TRBV28,TRBJ2-4,ASTPRGMRASGIQY
TRBV9,TRBJ2-1,ASSRKLAVPRNEQF
TRBV11-2,TRBJ1-3,ASSQEHSGNTIY
TRBV28,TRBJ2-1,ASRAPVDEQF
TRBV5-6,TRBJ2-5,ASSLTGGPQETQY
TRBV28,TRBJ1-2,ASSFSRDRALNYGYT
TRBV20-1,TRBJ2-1,SAPFSRGLTYNEQF
TRBV5-6,TRBJ2-2,ASSLDTRGTGELF
TRBV9,TRBJ2-1,ASSRQGPYNEQF
TRBV12-3/TRBV12-4,TRBJ1-2,ASSLASGAGYT
TRBV19,TRBJ2-1,ASSIGTRNNEQF
TRBV12-3/TRBV12-4,TRBJ2-2,ASSFLLSGELF
TRBV7-2,TRBJ2-1,ASSFKGGIIEQF
TRBV14,TRBJ1-1,ASSPGNNTEAF
TRBV5-1,TRBJ1-2,ASRIETDSNYGYT
TRBV7-9,TRBJ2-7,ASSRGYQSSYEQY
TRBV14,TRBJ1-4,ASSHRENEKLF
TRBV5-1,TRBJ1-1,ASSLTYTEAF
TRBV7-8,TRBJ2-3,ASSLGWGEDTQY
TRBV7-2,TRBJ1-4,ASSLGSPNEKLF
TRBV6-1,TRBJ2-3,ASRLALARDLTQY
TRBV6-5,TRBJ1-1,ASSYTRQGARQAF
TRBV7-8,TRBJ2-1,ASSGLAYEDNEQF
TRBV7-2,TRBJ2-7,ASGRGTYEQY
TRBV7-2,TRBJ2-1,ASSPSSMAGLNNEQF
TRBV5-1,TRBJ1-5,ASSLDGKVGYQPQH
TRBV7-2,TRBJ2-2,ASSLLAGYTGELF
TRBV9,TRBJ2-5,ASSVVPPGTSGKETQY
TRBV4-3,TRBJ2-5,ASSPDVIQETQY
TRBV12-3/TRBV12-4,TRBJ2-7,ASSPDRDEQY
TRBV19,TRBJ1-5,ASSSRDSQNQPQH
TRBV11-2,TRBJ2-5,ASSLGEFMGASQETQY
TRBV29-1,TRBJ2-7,SVAGQGIGQY
TRBV12-5,TRBJ1-5,ASGFDSTPQH